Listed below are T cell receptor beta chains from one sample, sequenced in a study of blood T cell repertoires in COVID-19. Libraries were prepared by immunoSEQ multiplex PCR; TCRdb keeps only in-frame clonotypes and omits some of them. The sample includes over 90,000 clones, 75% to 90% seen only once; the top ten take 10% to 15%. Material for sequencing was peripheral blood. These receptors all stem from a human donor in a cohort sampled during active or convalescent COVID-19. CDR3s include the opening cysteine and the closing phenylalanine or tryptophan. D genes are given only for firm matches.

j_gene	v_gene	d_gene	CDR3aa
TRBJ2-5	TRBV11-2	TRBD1	CASSPGTGGLETQYF
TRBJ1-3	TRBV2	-	CASRGGGASSGNTIYF
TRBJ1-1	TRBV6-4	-	CASRQGLAVGEAFF
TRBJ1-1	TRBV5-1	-	CASSLISVNTEAFF
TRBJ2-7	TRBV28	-	CASRRSSGHPAQYF
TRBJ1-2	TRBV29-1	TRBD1	CSARDRGMGYTF
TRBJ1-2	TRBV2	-	CASTRTGQGGYTF
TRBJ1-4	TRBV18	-	CASSPLVWRKLFF
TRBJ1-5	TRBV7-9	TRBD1	CASSLGTGGEPQHF
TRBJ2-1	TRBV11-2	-	CASSLFSASTYNEQFF
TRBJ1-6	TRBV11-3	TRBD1	CASSLRDRKDSPLHF
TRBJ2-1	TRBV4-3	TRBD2	CASSQEISGGPGSYNEQFF
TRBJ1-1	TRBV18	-	CASSRADEAFF
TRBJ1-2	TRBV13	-	CASIFSMGRYGYTF
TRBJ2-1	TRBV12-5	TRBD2	CASGQGTSGAPRLF
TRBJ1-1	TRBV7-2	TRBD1	CASSLRGQGALDTEAFF
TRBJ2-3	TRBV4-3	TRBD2	CASSRVHGLAGPAQYF
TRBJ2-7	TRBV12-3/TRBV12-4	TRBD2	CASSSTSFYEQYF
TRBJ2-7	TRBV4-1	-	CASSQVDERLGEQYF
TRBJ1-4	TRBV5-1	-	CASSPRRSEKLFF
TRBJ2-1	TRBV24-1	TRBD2	CATSDGTSVGWEQFF
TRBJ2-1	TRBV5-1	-	CASTLTSGVHNEQFF
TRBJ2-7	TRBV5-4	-	CASSRDSYEQYF
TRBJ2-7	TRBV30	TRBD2	CACKRGASYEQYF
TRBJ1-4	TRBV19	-	CASSMGATNEKLFF
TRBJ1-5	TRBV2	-	CASSERSGSNQPQHF
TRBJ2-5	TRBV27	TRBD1	CASRQIGTAETQYF
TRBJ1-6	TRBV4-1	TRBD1	CASSQVGTAFSPLHF
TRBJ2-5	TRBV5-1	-	CASSLGGQGLGETQYF
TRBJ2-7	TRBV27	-	CASRGNSYEQYF
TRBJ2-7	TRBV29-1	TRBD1	CSVGQGANYEQYF
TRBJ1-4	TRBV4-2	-	CASSQEAGDDEKLFF
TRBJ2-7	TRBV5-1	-	CASSLDRAYEQYF
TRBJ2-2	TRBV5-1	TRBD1	CASSPTGGYTGELFF
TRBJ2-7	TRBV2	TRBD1	CASSGRGPDSVFLLDEQYF
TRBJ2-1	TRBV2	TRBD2	CASSPNSGGGYNEQFF
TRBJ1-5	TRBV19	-	CASSIDGPGLSSNQPQHF
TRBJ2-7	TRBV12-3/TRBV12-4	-	CASSLQGWDEQYF
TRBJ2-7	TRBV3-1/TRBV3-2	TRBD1	CASSPGTGNSYEQYF
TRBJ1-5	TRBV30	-	CAWTRGMDQPQHF